The rows below give T cell receptor beta chains drawn from one sample of a study. Clones were read by immunoSEQ multiplex PCR, and TCRdb kept only the in-frame ones, dropping some. Altogether 45,000 to 55,000 clones are present, more than 85% being singletons, with the ten largest covering about 10%. Material: PBMCs. All receptors derive from a man in his forties with rheumatoid arthritis. CDR3s include the opening cysteine and the closing phenylalanine or tryptophan. Fields, in order: J gene, V gene, D gene, clone size, CDR3 DNA, CDR3 protein. A D gene is named only where the DNA matches it firmly. Not all rows give a size; the values are once, few, many and, for expanded clones, a class.

>TRBJ2-7|TRBV6-1|-|-
TGTGCCAGCAGTGAAAGGCAGGTGGATTTCTACGAGCAGTACTTC
CASSERQVDFYEQYF
>TRBJ1-2|TRBV7-2|-|once
TGTGCCAGCAGCTTAGATTCCAACTATGGCTACACCTTC
CASSLDSNYGYTF
>TRBJ2-3|TRBV24-1|-|-
TGTGCCACCAGTGATTCCACAGATACGCAGTATTTT
CATSDSTDTQYF
>TRBJ2-7|TRBV7-2|-|-
TGTGCCAGCAGCTTAGCCTCCGGGACAAACTCCTACGAGCAGTACTTC
CASSLASGTNSYEQYF
>TRBJ2-7|TRBV6-5|TRBD1|-
TGTGCCAGCAGTCCGGACAGGGGTAAGCAGTACTTC
CASSPDRGKQYF
>TRBJ2-3|TRBV6-5|TRBD2|-
TGTGCCAGCAGTTACTTCAAGCGGGGGGCCACAGATACGCAGTATTTT
CASSYFKRGATDTQYF
>TRBJ2-1|TRBV29-1|TRBD1|once
TGCAGCGTTAGGAGGACAGGGTATGAGCAGTTCTTC
CSVRRTGYEQFF
>TRBJ1-3|TRBV9|TRBD1|-
TGTGCCAGCAGCCCTGGACAGGGGGTTGGAAACACCATATATTTT
CASSPGQGVGNTIYF
>TRBJ2-7|TRBV7-8|-|-
TGTGCCAGCAGCGAATCCTACGAGCAGTACTTC
CASSESYEQYF
>TRBJ2-1|TRBV11-3|-|-
TGTGCCAGCAGCGAAAGGGGGGCAGGGGCCTACAATGAGCAGTTCTTC
CASSERGAGAYNEQFF
>TRBJ1-2|TRBV6-5|-|-
TGTGCCAGCAAGTCGACAGGCATCCTCGGAGGTGGCTACACCTTC
CASKSTGILGGGYTF
>TRBJ1-3|TRBV7-2|TRBD1|-
TGTGCCAGCAGCTTACGGGACAGTTCTGGAAACACCATATATTTT
CASSLRDSSGNTIYF
>TRBJ2-2|TRBV5-1|-|-
TGCGCCAGCAGCTTGGGCGGGAACACCGGGGAGCTGTTTTTT
CASSLGGNTGELFF
>TRBJ2-1|TRBV5-1|-|-
TGCGCCAGCAGCCACGGGGGTGCGGAATACAATGAGCAGTTCTTC
CASSHGGAEYNEQFF
>TRBJ1-2|TRBV12-3/TRBV12-4|TRBD1|-
TGTGCCAGCAGTTTGGACAGGGGGGCAGGCTACACCTTC
CASSLDRGAGYTF
>TRBJ2-3|TRBV5-6|TRBD2|-
TGTGCCAGCAGCTTACCGGGACTAGCGGGTGGAGTGGATACGCAGTATTTT
CASSLPGLAGGVDTQYF
>TRBJ1-1|TRBV30|TRBD1|-
TGTGCCTGGAGCAGGGACAGGAACACTGAAGCTTTCTTT
CAWSRDRNTEAFF
>TRBJ1-1|TRBV4-2|-|-
TGTGCCAGCAGCCAAGTAGCAGGGGTTGGCGCTTTCTTT
CASSQVAGVGAFF
>TRBJ2-1|TRBV25-1|TRBD1|-
TGTGCCAGCAAAGCAGCGGGACAGGGGGCGTATGAGCAGTTCTTC
CASKAAGQGAYEQFF
>TRBJ2-7|TRBV7-6|-|-
TGTGCCAGCAGCTCTAGTAACGAGCAGTACTTC
CASSSSNEQYF
>TRBJ2-7|TRBV30|-|-
TGTGCCTGGAGTGAACTGGGGGCCACCTACGAGCAGTACTTC
CAWSELGATYEQYF
>TRBJ2-2|TRBV5-4|-|-
TGTGCCAGCAGCTTGGGTACTCGGACAGCAGAGACCGGGGAGCTGTTTTTT
CASSLGTRTAETGELFF
>TRBJ2-7|TRBV5-1|TRBD1|few
TGCGCCAGCAGCGAGGACAGGGGGGTCAGCGAGCAGTACTTC
CASSEDRGVSEQYF
>TRBJ2-3|TRBV5-8|-|-
TGTGCCAGCAGCTTGGTAGGCACAGATACGCAGTATTTT
CASSLVGTDTQYF
>TRBJ1-5|TRBV6-2/TRBV6-3|-|-
TGTGCCAGCAGCCCCGGGTCTCTGAATAGCCAGCCCCAGCATTTT
CASSPGSLNSQPQHF
>TRBJ2-7|TRBV6-2/TRBV6-3|-|-
TGTGCCAGCAGTCCGACAGTAACCTACGAGCAGTACTTC
CASSPTVTYEQYF
>TRBJ1-4|TRBV5-1|TRBD1|-
TGCGCCAGCGGCGCCGGGACAGGGTACGAAAAACTGTTTTTT
CASGAGTGYEKLFF
>TRBJ2-7|TRBV28|-|-
TGTGCCAGCAGCCGGAACCACGAGCAGTACTTC
CASSRNHEQYF
>TRBJ2-3|TRBV28|TRBD1|-
TGTGCCAGCAGTCTAGGACAGGCACGCACAGATACGCAGTATTTT
CASSLGQARTDTQYF
>TRBJ2-3|TRBV19|-|-
TGTGCCAGCCGTGAGGGGGGGGCCACAGATACGCAGTATTTT
CASREGGATDTQYF
>TRBJ2-5|TRBV7-3|-|once
TGTGCCAGCAGCTTTACAAAAGAAGAGACCCAGTACTTC
CASSFTKEETQYF
>TRBJ2-7|TRBV3-1/TRBV3-2|TRBD1|few
TGTGCCAGCAGCCAAGACCACAGGGGGCCCTACGAGCAGTACTTC
CASSQDHRGPYEQYF
>TRBJ1-5|TRBV5-1|-|-
TGCGCCAGCAGCTTGGAAGGGGGGGCCAGCAATCAGCCCCAGCATTTT
CASSLEGGASNQPQHF
>TRBJ2-1|TRBV27|-|-
TGTGCCACCAAGGGGACGGTCTCCAATGAGCAGTTCTTC
CATKGTVSNEQFF
>TRBJ2-1|TRBV5-1|-|-
TGCGCCAGCAGCTTGATGGAAGGGCTCCCATACAATGAGCAGTTCTTC
CASSLMEGLPYNEQFF
>TRBJ2-7|TRBV6-5|-|-
TGTGCCAGCAGTTCGGGACCCTTTTACGAGCAGTACTTC
CASSSGPFYEQYF
>TRBJ1-2|TRBV27|-|-
TGTGCCAGCAGTTCAAGGGTTGATGGCTACACCTTC
CASSSRVDGYTF
>TRBJ2-1|TRBV11-3|-|-
TGTGCCAGCAGCTTCGGCGGCTCCTACAATGAGCAGTTCTTC
CASSFGGSYNEQFF
>TRBJ2-2|TRBV18|TRBD2|-
TGTGCCAGCTCACCGACCCGACTAGCGGAAAACACCGGGGAGCTGTTTTTT
CASSPTRLAENTGELFF
>TRBJ1-1|TRBV4-2|-|-
TGTGCCAGCAGCCAAGGTGGTGTCGGGACTGAAGCTTTCTTT
CASSQGGVGTEAFF
>TRBJ1-2|TRBV7-9|TRBD1|-
TGTGCCAGCAGCCGACAGGGTCTGGACTATGGCTACACCTTC
CASSRQGLDYGYTF
>TRBJ2-1|TRBV6-2/TRBV6-3|TRBD2|-
TGTGCCAGCAGTCAAAGGCCCTACCTAGCGGGTTCTCAGTTCTTC
CASSQRPYLAGSQFF
>TRBJ2-7|TRBV27|TRBD1|-
TGTGCCAGCAGTGAGGACAGGGGGCTTCGTGAGCAGTACTTC
CASSEDRGLREQYF
>TRBJ2-1|TRBV2|TRBD2|-
TGTGCCAGCAGAGAACTAGCGGGACCCTACAATGAGCAGTTCTTC
CASRELAGPYNEQFF
>TRBJ1-1|TRBV9|-|-
TGTGCCAGCAGCGTCCACACTATGAACACTGAAGCTTTCTTT
CASSVHTMNTEAFF